This T cell receptor (beta chain) comes out of a study of T cell responses to AZD1222 COVID-19 vaccine. Note on this clone: Its target is unknown.

Broader study findings: Just a handful of AZD1222 recipients tested seropositive at baseline. Among vaccine-associated CD4 TCRs, coverage spanned spike, with dominance at 160-218 and 743-854. Donors were largely white British and mainly female; clonal diversity was possibly underestimated.

The protocol was immunoSEQ multiplex PCR, while the TCRdb copy is restricted to in-frame clones and leaves out a portion. The sample lists tens of thousands of clones; around three quarters were seen once. This sequence originates from an adult who received the AZD1222 COVID-19 vaccine. The source was peripheral blood, collected 28 days after the second AZD1222 dose.

The CDR3 DNA follows: TGTGCCAGCAGCTTGACAGGGATCGAGCAGTACTTC. Protein sequence: CASSLTGIEQYF. The rearrangement links TRBV7-2 to TRBJ2-7; 7 bases agree with TRBD1. The CDR3 runs to 12 residues. J lost 6 bases, V lost 3 bases, and 2 bases had no gene match. Germline V gene data show CDR1 as SGHTA and CDR2 as FQGNSA. Combining the CDR3 with reference TRBV7-2 and TRBJ2-7 gives the whole variable domain GAGVSQSPSNKVTEKGKDVELRCDPISGHTALYWYRQSLGQGLEFLIYFQGNSAPDKSGLPSDRFSAERTGGSVSTLTIQRTQQEDSAVYLCASSLTGIEQYFGPGTRLTVT.